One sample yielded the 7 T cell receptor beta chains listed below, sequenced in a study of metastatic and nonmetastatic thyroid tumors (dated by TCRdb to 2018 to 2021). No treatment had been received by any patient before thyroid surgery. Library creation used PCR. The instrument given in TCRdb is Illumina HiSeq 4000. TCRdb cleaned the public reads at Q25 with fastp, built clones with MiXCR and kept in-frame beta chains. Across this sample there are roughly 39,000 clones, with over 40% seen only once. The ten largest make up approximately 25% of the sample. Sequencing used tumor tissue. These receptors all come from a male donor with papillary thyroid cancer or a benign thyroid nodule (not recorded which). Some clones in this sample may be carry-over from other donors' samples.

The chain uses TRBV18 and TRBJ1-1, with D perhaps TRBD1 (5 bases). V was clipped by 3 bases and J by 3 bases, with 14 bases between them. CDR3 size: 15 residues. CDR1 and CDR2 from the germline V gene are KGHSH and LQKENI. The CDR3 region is CASSPNGGGDTEAFF. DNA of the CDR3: TGTGCCAGCTCACCCAACGGGGGAGGGGACACTGAAGCTTTCTTT.

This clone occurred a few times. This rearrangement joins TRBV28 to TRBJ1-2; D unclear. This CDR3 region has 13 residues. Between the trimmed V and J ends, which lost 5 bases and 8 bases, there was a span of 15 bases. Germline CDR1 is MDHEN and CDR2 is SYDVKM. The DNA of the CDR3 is TGTGCCAGCAGTGGGGAACGGGTCTGGGGCTACACCTTC. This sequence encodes CASSGERVWGYTF.

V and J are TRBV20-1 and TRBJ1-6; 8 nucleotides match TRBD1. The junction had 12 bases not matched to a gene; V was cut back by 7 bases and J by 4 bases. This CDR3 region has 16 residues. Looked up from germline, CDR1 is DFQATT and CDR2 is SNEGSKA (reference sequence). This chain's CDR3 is CSGTGRTGFYNSPLHF. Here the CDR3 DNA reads TGCAGTGGCACCGGGCGGACAGGGTTTTATAATTCACCCCTCCACTTT.

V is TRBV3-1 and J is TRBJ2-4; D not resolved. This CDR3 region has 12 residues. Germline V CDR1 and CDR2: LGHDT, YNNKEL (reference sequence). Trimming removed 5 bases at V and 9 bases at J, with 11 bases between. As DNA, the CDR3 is TGTGCCAGCAGCTTCAGCCAATCCATTCAGTACTTC. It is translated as CASSFSQSIQYF.

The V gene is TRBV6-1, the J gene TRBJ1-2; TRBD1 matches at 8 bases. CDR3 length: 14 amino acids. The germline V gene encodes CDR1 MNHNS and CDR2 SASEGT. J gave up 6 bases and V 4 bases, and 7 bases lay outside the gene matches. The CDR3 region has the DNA TGTGCCAGCAGTGTGGGACAGGCTTGGGATGGCTACACCTTC. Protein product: CASSVGQAWDGYTF.

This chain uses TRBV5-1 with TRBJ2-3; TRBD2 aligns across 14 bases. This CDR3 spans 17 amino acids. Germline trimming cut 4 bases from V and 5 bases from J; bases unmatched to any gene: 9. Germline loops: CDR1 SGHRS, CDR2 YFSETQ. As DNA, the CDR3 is TGCGCCAGCAGCCGTGAGACTAGCGGGAGGGCCGGAGATACGCAGTATTTT. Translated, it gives CASSRETSGRAGDTQYF. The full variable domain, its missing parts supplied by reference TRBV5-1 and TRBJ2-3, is KAGVTQTPRYLIKTRGQQVTLSCSPISGHRSVSWYQQTPGQGLQFLFEYFSETQRNKGNFPGRFSGRQFSNSRSEMNVSTLELGDSALYLCASSRETSGRAGDTQYFGPGTRLTVL.

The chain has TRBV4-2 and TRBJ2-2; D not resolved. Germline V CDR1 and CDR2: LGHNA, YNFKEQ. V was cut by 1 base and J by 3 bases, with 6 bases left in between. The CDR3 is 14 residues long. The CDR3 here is CASSQVLDTGELFF. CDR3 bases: TGTGCCAGCAGCCAAGTCCTAGACACCGGGGAGCTGTTTTTT.